The 7 T cell receptor beta chains below were found in one sample sequenced in a study of shared T cell receptors in the human thymus. Clones were sequenced by immunoSEQ multiplex PCR, and TCRdb holds only the in-frame ones, with some missing. Of 700,000 or so clones detected, 70% to 90% appear once; the ten largest clones hold over 0.008%. The same data also contributed to another study, on human thymus T cells.

The specimen was thymocytes. The receptors come from a girl under three years old with a congenital heart defect.

This clone appeared once. The rearrangement joins TRBV29-1 to TRBJ2-7, with a possible D match to TRBD2 (6 bases). This CDR3 is built from 11 residues. V lost 4 bases and J lost 4, with 8 bases in between. CDR1 SQVTM and CDR2 ANQGSEA come from the germline V gene. As DNA, the CDR3 is TGCAGCGTTGCGGGGGTTTACGAGCAGTACTTC. This codes for CSVAGVYEQYF.

V gene TRBV7-2 combines with J gene TRBJ1-3, with unresolved D. The CDR3 totals 16 residues. V was shortened by 5 bases and J by 0 bases, with 14 bases between the two germline ends. Germline CDR1 is SGHTA and CDR2 is FQGNSA. The CDR3, as DNA: TGTGCCAGCAGCCGAAACCCGAGTAGCTCTGGAAACACCATATATTTT. Translation: CASSRNPSSSGNTIYF.

The rearrangement links TRBV2 to TRBJ1-6, with D unresolved. This CDR3 is 14 amino acids long. V lost 6 bases and J lost 13, with 19 bases in between. Germline-derived CDR1 and CDR2 are SNHLY and FYNNEI. CDR3 DNA: TGTGCCAGCAGACCAGACCCAGATTTAGCGCCCCTCCACTTT. Translated: CASRPDPDLAPLHF.

The gene calls are TRBV5-1 and TRBJ2-7; 10 nucleotides align to TRBD1. CDR1 and CDR2 (germline): SGHRS, YFSETQ. V shed 0 bases, J shed 3 bases, and the junction held 15 bases outside the gene matches. There are 19 residues in the CDR3. The CDR3 loop reads CASSLDWDRGERADYEQYF. The CDR3 bases are TGCGCCAGCAGCTTGGACTGGGACAGGGGAGAACGTGCGGACTACGAGCAGTACTTC.

J is TRBJ2-2 and V is TRBV11-1, with D uncertain. The germline V gene has CDR1 SGHAT and CDR2 FQDESV (reference sequence). Trimming took off 1 base at V and 6 bases at J, with 3 bases between the two ends. The CDR3 runs to 12 residues. Here the CDR3 reads CASSLGAGELFF. Written as DNA, the CDR3 is TGTGCCAGCAGCTTAGGAGCCGGGGAGCTGTTTTTT.

The chain uses TRBV9 and TRBJ1-2; D is ambiguous. Germline assignment: CDR1 SGDLS and CDR2 YYNGEE. V lost 0 bases and J lost 6, with 12 bases in between. The CDR3 runs 14 residues. In DNA, the CDR3 is TGTGCCAGCAGCGTAGAAGAGGGCCTGGATGGCTACACCTTC. This translates into CASSVEEGLDGYTF.

V gene TRBV5-4 combines with J gene TRBJ1-1; D gene uncertain. Trimming removed 4 bases at V and 0 bases at J, with 13 bases between. Per the germline V gene, CDR1 is SGHNT and CDR2 is YYREEE (reference sequence). The CDR3 is 15 amino acids. The CDR3 reads CASSPGMAMNTEAFF. For the CDR3, the DNA is TGTGCCAGCAGCCCGGGGATGGCTATGAACACTGAAGCTTTCTTT.